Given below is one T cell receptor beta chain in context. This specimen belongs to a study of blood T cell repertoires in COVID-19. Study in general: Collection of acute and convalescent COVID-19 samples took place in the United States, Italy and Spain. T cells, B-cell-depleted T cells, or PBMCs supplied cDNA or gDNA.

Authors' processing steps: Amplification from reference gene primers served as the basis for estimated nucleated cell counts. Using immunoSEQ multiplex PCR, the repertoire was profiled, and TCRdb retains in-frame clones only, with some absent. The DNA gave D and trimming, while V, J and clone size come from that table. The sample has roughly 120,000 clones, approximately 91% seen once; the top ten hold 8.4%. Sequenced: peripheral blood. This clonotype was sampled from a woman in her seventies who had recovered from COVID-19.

The CDR3 bases are TGTGCCAGTTGGGGGACAGGGCTCGAGCAGTACTTC. Its translation: CASWGTGLEQYF. This chain links TRBV18 with TRBJ2-7, with 9 bases fitting TRBD1. Germline trimming cut 9 bases from V and 6 bases from J; bases unmatched to any gene: 6. This CDR3 region has 12 residues. The germline V gene encodes CDR1 KGHSH and CDR2 LQKENI. The entire variable domain, with the rest obtained from reference TRBV18 and TRBJ2-7, is as follows: NAGVMQNPRHLVRRRGQEARLRCSPMKGHSHVYWYRQLPEEGLKFMVYLQKENIIDESGMPKERFSAEFPKEGPSILRIQQVVRGDSAAYFCASWGTGLEQYFGPGTRLTVT.